Given below is one T cell receptor beta chain in context. The record originates from a study of blood T cell repertoires in COVID-19. Study overall: PBMCs, B-cell-depleted T cells, or T cells were the source of the cDNA or gDNA that made up the material.

Germline V gene data show CDR1 as SGHTS and CDR2 as YDEGEE. The V end lost 1 base, the J end lost 7 bases, and 15 bases lay between the germline ends. The CDR3 covers 15 residues. This table comes from immunoSEQ multiplex PCR, and its TCRdb copy is limited to in-frame clones, with some not included. This table has more than 75,000 clones, 86% appearing once. The TCR comes from a man older than 75 with active or convalescent COVID-19. Sequences were obtained from peripheral blood. The rearrangement uses TRBV5-8 and TRBJ2-1; D call uncertain. The CDR3 loop is CASSLLKSSLNEQFF. The CDR3 DNA is TGTGCCAGCAGCTTGCTAAAATCGTCCCTAAATGAGCAGTTCTTC.